This is a list of T cell receptor beta chains from one sample in a study of shared clonotypes between healthy human individuals. Measured with immunoSEQ multiplex PCR; TCRdb has only the in-frame clones, and not every one. The table records 2 million to 2.5 million clones, 90% to 96% of them present only once. Sequences were obtained from naive CD4+ T cells sorted from blood. Receptors were obtained from a man aged 18 to 29 in good health. Both conserved end residues are part of each CDR3. The order of the fields is clone size, V gene, J gene, D gene, CDR3 protein, CDR3 DNA. A D gene is named only where the DNA matches it firmly. A row's size may be missing; if present it is once, few, many or a size class.

clone size: NA; V gene: TRBV9; J gene: TRBJ2-5; D gene: TRBD2; CDR3 protein: CASSPQERTSGVKETQYF; CDR3 DNA: TGTGCCAGCAGCCCTCAAGAGAGGACTAGCGGGGTAAAAGAGACCCAGTACTTC
clone size: once; V gene: TRBV19; J gene: TRBJ1-5; D gene: NA; CDR3 protein: CASARVFDNQPQHF; CDR3 DNA: TGTGCCAGTGCCAGGGTTTTTGACAATCAGCCCCAGCATTTT
clone size: once; V gene: TRBV5-6; J gene: TRBJ1-6; D gene: TRBD1; CDR3 protein: CASSLGLQGTYNSPLHF; CDR3 DNA: TGTGCCAGCAGCTTGGGCCTACAGGGGACTTATAATTCACCCCTCCACTTT
clone size: NA; V gene: TRBV9; J gene: TRBJ2-7; D gene: TRBD2; CDR3 protein: CASSPWELADYEQYF; CDR3 DNA: TGTGCCAGCAGCCCCTGGGAACTAGCGGACTACGAGCAGTACTTC
clone size: NA; V gene: TRBV5-1; J gene: TRBJ2-7; D gene: TRBD2; CDR3 protein: CASSTRVTSGTYEQYF; CDR3 DNA: TGCGCCAGCAGCACTCGGGTGACTAGCGGGACCTACGAGCAGTACTTC
clone size: NA; V gene: TRBV18; J gene: TRBJ2-3; D gene: NA; CDR3 protein: CASSPAAGQGTDTQYF; CDR3 DNA: TGTGCCAGCTCACCCGCGGCCGGGCAGGGCACAGATACGCAGTATTTT
clone size: NA; V gene: TRBV9; J gene: TRBJ2-7; D gene: TRBD1; CDR3 protein: CASSVEGDAGTVDPEQYF; CDR3 DNA: TGTGCCAGCAGCGTAGAGGGGGATGCAGGGACAGTGGATCCCGAGCAGTACTTC
clone size: NA; V gene: TRBV5-4; J gene: TRBJ2-6; D gene: NA; CDR3 protein: CASSFLSSGANVLTF; CDR3 DNA: TGTGCCAGCAGCTTTCTATCCTCTGGGGCCAACGTCCTGACTTTC
clone size: once; V gene: TRBV10-1; J gene: TRBJ2-1; D gene: NA; CDR3 protein: CASSESQGLTPNEQFF; CDR3 DNA: TGCGCCAGCAGTGAGTCACAGGGTTTAACTCCCAATGAGCAGTTCTTC
clone size: NA; V gene: TRBV10-3; J gene: TRBJ1-2; D gene: NA; CDR3 protein: CAISPLDRQAGYTF; CDR3 DNA: TGTGCCATCAGCCCCCTCGACAGGCAGGCTGGCTACACCTTC
clone size: NA; V gene: TRBV19; J gene: TRBJ2-7; D gene: TRBD1; CDR3 protein: CASNPGTGGSYEQYF; CDR3 DNA: TGTGCCAGTAATCCCGGGACAGGAGGTTCCTACGAGCAGTACTTC
clone size: NA; V gene: TRBV5-6; J gene: TRBJ2-7; D gene: NA; CDR3 protein: CASSLTPTGGGEQYF; CDR3 DNA: TGTGCCAGCAGCTTAACGCCCACCGGGGGAGGCGAGCAGTACTTC
clone size: NA; V gene: TRBV27; J gene: TRBJ1-6; D gene: TRBD1; CDR3 protein: CASSNRDSGRDSPLHF; CDR3 DNA: TGTGCCAGCAGTAACCGGGACAGCGGTAGAGATTCACCCCTCCACTTT
clone size: NA; V gene: TRBV7-8; J gene: TRBJ2-7; D gene: NA; CDR3 protein: CASSIGTPYEQYF; CDR3 DNA: TGTGCCAGCAGCATAGGGACCCCCTACGAGCAGTACTTC
clone size: NA; V gene: TRBV11-2; J gene: TRBJ2-3; D gene: TRBD1; CDR3 protein: CASSSGDRGLTDTQYF; CDR3 DNA: TGTGCCAGCAGCTCCGGGGACAGGGGGCTCACAGATACGCAGTATTTT
clone size: NA; V gene: TRBV4-1; J gene: TRBJ1-6; D gene: NA; CDR3 protein: CASSQDQTRNNSPLHF; CDR3 DNA: TGCGCCAGCAGCCAAGACCAGACGAGGAATAATTCACCCCTCCACTTT
clone size: NA; V gene: TRBV7-2; J gene: TRBJ1-1; D gene: NA; CDR3 protein: CASSLNRVTEAFF; CDR3 DNA: TGTGCCAGCAGCTTAAACAGGGTCACTGAAGCTTTCTTT
clone size: NA; V gene: TRBV6-5; J gene: TRBJ2-7; D gene: NA; CDR3 protein: CASSYGHTYEQYF; CDR3 DNA: TGTGCCAGCAGTTATGGACACACTTACGAGCAGTACTTC
clone size: NA; V gene: TRBV5-1; J gene: TRBJ1-1; D gene: NA; CDR3 protein: CASSWSGTTNTEAFF; CDR3 DNA: TGCGCCAGCAGCTGGTCCGGGACGACGAACACTGAAGCTTTCTTT
clone size: NA; V gene: TRBV21-1; J gene: TRBJ2-7; D gene: NA; CDR3 protein: CASSKIGQESYEQYF; CDR3 DNA: TGTGCCAGCAGCAAAATTGGACAGGAGTCCTACGAGCAGTACTTC
clone size: NA; V gene: TRBV30; J gene: TRBJ1-5; D gene: NA; CDR3 protein: CAWSDGQSNQPQHF; CDR3 DNA: TGTGCCTGGAGCGACGGACAGAGCAATCAGCCCCAGCATTTT
clone size: NA; V gene: TRBV7-8; J gene: TRBJ1-3; D gene: NA; CDR3 protein: CASSSEPVLSGNTIYF; CDR3 DNA: TGTGCCAGCAGCTCCGAACCCGTACTCTCTGGAAACACCATATATTTT
clone size: NA; V gene: TRBV19; J gene: TRBJ1-3; D gene: NA; CDR3 protein: CASSMVHVSGNTIYF; CDR3 DNA: TGTGCCAGTAGTATGGTACATGTCTCTGGAAACACCATATATTTT
clone size: NA; V gene: TRBV10-3; J gene: TRBJ1-6; D gene: NA; CDR3 protein: CAIRWTLNSPLHF; CDR3 DNA: TGTGCCATCAGATGGACACTTAATTCACCCCTCCACTTT
clone size: NA; V gene: TRBV18; J gene: TRBJ1-2; D gene: NA; CDR3 protein: CASSPPMQGHRSDTF; CDR3 DNA: TGTGCCAGCTCACCACCTATGCAGGGACACCGGTCAGACACCTTC
clone size: NA; V gene: TRBV10-3; J gene: TRBJ2-2; D gene: NA; CDR3 protein: CAISDPGELFF; CDR3 DNA: TGTGCCATCAGTGACCCCGGGGAGCTGTTTTTT
clone size: NA; V gene: TRBV7-2; J gene: TRBJ2-1; D gene: TRBD2; CDR3 protein: CASSLVAGGSNEQFF; CDR3 DNA: TGTGCCAGCAGCTTAGTAGCGGGAGGTAGCAATGAGCAGTTCTTC
clone size: NA; V gene: TRBV5-1; J gene: TRBJ2-7; D gene: NA; CDR3 protein: CASSLEGQSYEQYF; CDR3 DNA: TGCGCCAGCAGCTTGGAGGGACAATCCTACGAGCAGTACTTC
clone size: NA; V gene: TRBV15; J gene: TRBJ2-2; D gene: TRBD2; CDR3 protein: CATSREALAGTGELFF; CDR3 DNA: TGTGCCACCAGCAGGGAGGCACTAGCGGGGACCGGGGAGCTGTTTTTT
clone size: NA; V gene: TRBV4-3; J gene: TRBJ1-6; D gene: TRBD1; CDR3 protein: CASSQEGDRGGYNSPLHF; CDR3 DNA: TGCGCCAGCAGCCAAGAAGGGGACAGGGGCGGTTATAATTCACCCCTCCACTTT
clone size: NA; V gene: TRBV4-1; J gene: TRBJ2-1; D gene: NA; CDR3 protein: CASSQERNEQFF; CDR3 DNA: TGCGCCAGCAGCCAAGAACGCAATGAGCAGTTCTTC